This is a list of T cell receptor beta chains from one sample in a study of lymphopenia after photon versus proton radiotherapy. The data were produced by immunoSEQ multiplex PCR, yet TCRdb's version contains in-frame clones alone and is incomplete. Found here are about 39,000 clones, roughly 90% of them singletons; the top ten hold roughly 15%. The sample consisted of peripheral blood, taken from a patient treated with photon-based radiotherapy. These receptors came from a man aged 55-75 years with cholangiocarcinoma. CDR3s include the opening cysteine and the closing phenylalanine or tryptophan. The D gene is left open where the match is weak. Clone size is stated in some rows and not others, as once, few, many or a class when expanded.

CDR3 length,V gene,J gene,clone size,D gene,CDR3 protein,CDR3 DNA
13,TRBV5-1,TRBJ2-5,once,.,CASSLGGEETQYF,TGCGCCAGCAGCTTGGGAGGGGAAGAGACCCAGTACTTC
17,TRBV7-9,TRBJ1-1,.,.,CASSLSYSSGGGTEAFF,TGTGCCAGCAGCTTATCCTACTCGAGTGGGGGTGGCACTGAAGCTTTCTTT
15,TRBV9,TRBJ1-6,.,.,CARGESREDDSPLHF,TGTGCCAGGGGGGAGAGTCGGGAGGATGATTCACCCCTCCACTTT
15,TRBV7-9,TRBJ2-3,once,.,CASTEREDPTDTQYF,TGTGCCAGCACCGAAAGGGAGGACCCCACAGATACGCAGTATTTT
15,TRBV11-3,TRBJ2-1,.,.,CASSLDTETSNEQFF,TGTGCCAGCAGCTTAGATACAGAAACCTCCAATGAGCAGTTCTTC
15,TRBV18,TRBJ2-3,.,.,CASSPRQGSTDTQYF,TGTGCCAGCTCACCAAGGCAGGGGAGTACAGATACGCAGTATTTT
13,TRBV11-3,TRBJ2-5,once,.,CASSLGGLETQYF,TGTGCCAGCAGCTTAGGGGGGCTTGAGACCCAGTACTTC
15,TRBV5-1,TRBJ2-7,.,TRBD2,CASSIRAGTSGEQYF,TGCGCCAGCAGCATCCGTGCCGGGACTAGCGGCGAGCAGTACTTC
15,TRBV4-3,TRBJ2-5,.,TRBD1,CASSHSGTVKETQYF,TGCGCCAGCAGCCACTCCGGGACAGTAAAAGAGACCCAGTACTTC
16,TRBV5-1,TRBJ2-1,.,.,CASSLAPRPGNNEQFF,TGCGCCAGCAGCTTGGCCCCAAGGCCTGGTAACAATGAGCAGTTCTTC
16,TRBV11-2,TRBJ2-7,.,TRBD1,CASSSRTGDLSYEQYF,TGTGCCAGCAGCTCCAGGACAGGCGACCTCTCCTACGAGCAGTACTTC